This T cell receptor beta chain is drawn from a study of cytomegalovirus exposure and HLA in healthy donors. V shed 7 bases and J shed 5 bases, with 17 bases lying between them. Per germline, CDR1 MRHNA and CDR2 SNTAGT. The CDR3 runs 14 residues. With 60 Vbeta and 13 Jbeta primers, the PCR was carried out. The repertoire was sequenced with immunoSEQ multiplex PCR; TCRdb's copy has only in-frame clones and lacks some. Among around 120,000 clones listed, over 65% were seen once. The TCR was taken from a woman aged 45-60 years in good health and CMV-seropositive. The chain employs TRBV6-4 and TRBJ1-2; D is unclear. Sequencing was carried out using PBMCs. CDR3 residues: CASKTTGSSYGYTF. The CDR3 DNA follows: TGTGCCAGCAAAACTACCGGGTCCAGTTATGGCTACACCTTC.